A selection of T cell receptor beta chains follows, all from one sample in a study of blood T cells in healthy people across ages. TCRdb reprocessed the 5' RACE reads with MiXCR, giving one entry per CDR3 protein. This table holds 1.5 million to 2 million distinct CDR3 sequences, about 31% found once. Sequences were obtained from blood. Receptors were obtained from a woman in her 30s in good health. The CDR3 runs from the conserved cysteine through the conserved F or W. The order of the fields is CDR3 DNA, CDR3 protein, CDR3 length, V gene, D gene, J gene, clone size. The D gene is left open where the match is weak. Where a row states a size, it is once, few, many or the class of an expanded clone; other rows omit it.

TGTGCCGGCATAGGGCAACCAAACTATGGCTACACCTTC | CAGIGQPNYGYTF | 13 | TRBV12-3/TRBV12-4 | NA | TRBJ1-2 | NA
TGTGCCAGCAGTTACTCGGACGAGCAGTACTTC | CASSYSDEQYF | 11 | TRBV6-2/TRBV6-3 | NA | TRBJ2-7 | many
TGCGCCAGCAGCCAAGAACGGCCTAGCGGGGCCCCCTACGAGCAGTACTTC | CASSQERPSGAPYEQYF | 17 | TRBV4-1 | TRBD2 | TRBJ2-7 | NA
TGTGCCAGCAGCCTGCCGGGACGGAACAATGAAAAACTGTTTTTT | CASSLPGRNNEKLFF | 15 | TRBV14 | NA | TRBJ1-4 | NA
TGTGCCAGCAGCGCCGCGGGGGCTCCTTCCTACGAGCAGTACTTC | CASSAAGAPSYEQYF | 15 | TRBV7-3 | NA | TRBJ2-7 | few
TGTGCCAGCAGAACCTCGACAGGACAGCAAGAGACCCAGTACTTC | CASRTSTGQQETQYF | 15 | TRBV28 | NA | TRBJ2-5 | NA
TGTGCCAGTAGTATTTGGGGGGCTGGTCAGCCCCAGCATTTT | CASSIWGAGQPQHF | 14 | TRBV19 | NA | TRBJ1-5 | NA
TGTGCCAGCAGCGTAGAAGGCGCGGGTGAAAAACTGTTTTTT | CASSVEGAGEKLFF | 14 | TRBV9 | NA | TRBJ1-4 | few
TGCAGTGCTATGTTAGCCGGGGTGGTGAGCAATCAGCCCCAGCATTTT | CSAMLAGVVSNQPQHF | 16 | TRBV20-1 | NA | TRBJ1-5 | NA
TGTGCCAGCAGCTTATCACTACACGATTCGAACACCGGGGAGCTGTTTTTT | CASSLSLHDSNTGELFF | 17 | TRBV7-9 | NA | TRBJ2-2 | NA
TGCAGTGCAACGACAGGGGACGGAGCCTACGAGCAGTACTTC | CSATTGDGAYEQYF | 14 | TRBV20-1 | TRBD1 | TRBJ2-7 | NA